This TCR beta chain was observed in a study of blood T cell repertoires in COVID-19. Looking at the study overall: The study drew acute and convalescent COVID-19 samples from the United States, Italy and Spain. PBMCs, B-cell-depleted T cells, or T cells were the source of the cDNA or gDNA that made up the material.

Original processing methods: Amplification with reference gene primers provided the estimates of nucleated cell counts. This table comes from immunoSEQ multiplex PCR, and its TCRdb copy is limited to in-frame clones, with some not included. V and J calls plus clone size are reproduced from that table; the DNA served to infer D and trimming. The table has 130,000 to 150,000 clones, 65% to 90% seen once. Sequencing was carried out using peripheral blood. The TCR comes from a human donor in a cohort sampled during active COVID-19.

DNA for the CDR3: TGCGCCAGCAGCTTTGGGACTAGCAGAACCGGCTACGAGCAGTACTTC. Translating gives CASSFGTSRTGYEQYF. V and J are TRBV5-1 and TRBJ2-7; TRBD2 matches 9 bases. Germline-derived CDR1 and CDR2 are SGHRS and YFSETQ. With 2 bases clipped from V and 3 bases from J, the junction kept 9 bases outside the gene matches. CDR3 length: 16 residues.